This note documents a single TCR beta chain sequence. No antigen is known for it. The data belong to a study of OX40 agonist ivuxolimab in advanced cancers. Overall study: At 65% to 85% male, the cohort had a mean age of approximately 60 years, ranging from about 23 to 79. Earlier treatment with anti-PD-1, anti-PD-L1 or anti-CTLA-4 was permitted, and roughly 40% had received some. The study's findings and limits: Within 6 weeks, CD4+ and CD8+ blood T cells expanded clonally at 0.1 to 3.0 mg/kg. Among the lowest peripheral clonal expansion occurred in 0.1-3.0 mg/kg partial responders.

The V gene lost 3 bases and the J gene lost 9 bases, with 1 base spanning the gap. The CDR3 contains 9 residues. Germline CDR1 SGHRS, CDR2 YFSETQ. Clones were read by immunoSEQ multiplex PCR, and TCRdb kept only the in-frame ones, dropping some. The sample holds under 90,000 clones, 90% seen once. The sample was CD4+ or CD8+ T cells sorted from blood, taken in a trial of the OX40 agonist ivuxolimab. The sequence was collected from an adult with an advanced solid tumor such as melanoma, head and neck, liver or kidney cancer. The J gene is TRBJ1-3, the V gene TRBV5-1, with D hard to call. Here the CDR3 DNA reads TGCGCCAGCAGCTCCACCATATATTTT. Amino acid sequence: CASSSTIYF.